Presented here are 28 T cell receptor beta chains from one specimen sequenced in a study of breast tumors, draining lymph nodes, adjacent tissues. Each CDR3 protein gets one entry after TCRdb re-called the multiplex PCR reads with MiXCR. Here the sample spans about 31,000 distinct CDR3 sequences, approximately 63% being singletons. What was sequenced was breast tumor tissue. These receptors came from a female donor with breast cancer. Some clones in this sample may be carry-over from other donors' samples.

By its share, this clonotype is medium-sized. The rearrangement uses TRBV5-1 and TRBJ2-3; D is ambiguous. Germline lookup yields CDR1 SGHRS and CDR2 YFSETQ. This CDR3 comprises 14 residues. Deletions cut 4 bases from V and 3 bases from J, with 12 bases between. The CDR3, as DNA: TGCGCCAGCAGCCCCGAAGATGGGACAGATACGCAGTATTTT. Its protein product is CASSPEDGTDTQYF.

The chain has TRBV25-1 and TRBJ2-2; tentatively, D is TRBD1 or TRBD2 (5 bases each). Germline assignment: CDR1 MGHDK and CDR2 SYGVNS. The CDR3 has 16 amino acids. V lost 5 bases, J lost 9 bases, and 22 bases lay in between. The DNA of the CDR3 is TGTGCCAGCAGTCCCCCTCGGGACCAGGAGATCAGGGAGCTGTTTTTT. Protein: CASSPPRDQEIRELFF.

This clonotype has just one count. In this CDR3 the conserved last residue, phenylalanine or tryptophan, is missing, so a read error is likely. V is TRBV9 and J is TRBJ1-1; possibly TRBD1 for D (5 bases). CDR1 and CDR2 (germline): SGDLS, YYNGEE. The CDR3 has 13 amino acids. Trimming took 0 bases from V and 3 from J, leaving 6 bases between them. The DNA of the CDR3 is TGTGCCAGCAGCGTAGGGGGGTACACTGAAGCTTTCTCT. Encoded protein: CASSVGGYTEAFS.

J is TRBJ2-7 and V is TRBV12-3 or TRBV12-4; 8 nucleotides match TRBD1. V was pared by 3 bases and J by 6 bases, with 7 bases of the junction left unmatched. The CDR3 loop spans 14 amino acids. As DNA, the CDR3 is TGTGCCAGCAGTTTTTCTCAGGGGGCTAGCGAGCAGTACTTC. It translates to CASSFSQGASEQYF.

This sequence joins TRBV5-4 and TRBJ2-7; tentative D call: TRBD1 (5 bases). This CDR3 has 15 residues. Trimming shortened V by 1 base and J by 3 bases, and 14 bases separated the two germline ends. From germline, CDR1 is SGHNT and CDR2 YYREEE (reference sequence). The CDR3 region has the DNA TGTGCCAGCAGCTTGATGGTTGACAGAGTCTACGAGCAGTACTTC. It is translated as CASSLMVDRVYEQYF.

The chain employs TRBV11-2 and TRBJ2-2; perhaps TRBD2 as D (6 bases). V shed 1 base and J shed 3 bases, with 15 bases lying between them. Germline lookup yields CDR1 SGHAT and CDR2 FQNNGV. This CDR3 is built from 17 residues. CDR3 loop: CASSLARLLADTGELFF. CDR3 DNA sequence: TGTGCCAGCAGCTTAGCGCGGTTACTAGCCGACACCGGGGAGCTGTTTTTT.

As to this clonotype: Because the CDR3 is missing its conserved closing phenylalanine or tryptophan, this is likely a read error. The chain joins TRBV11-1 to TRBJ2-2, with D hard to call. CDR3 length: 13 residues. Per germline, CDR1 SGHAT and CDR2 FQDESV (reference sequence). The ends were cut back, 3 bases at V and 2 bases at J, with 4 bases in the middle. The CDR3 bases are TGTGCCAGCAGCTTCGTCAACACCGGGGAGCTGTTTGTC. Protein product: CASSFVNTGELFV.

At least ten counts were recorded for this clonotype. The V gene is TRBV5-1, the J gene TRBJ1-5; 7 bases line up with TRBD1. CDR3 size: 15 residues. J gave up 5 bases and V 0 bases, and 5 bases lay outside the gene matches. Germline loops: CDR1 SGHRS, CDR2 YFSETQ. CDR3 residues: CASSLEGTVHQPQHF. The CDR3 DNA reads as TGCGCCAGCAGCTTGGAGGGGACAGTCCATCAGCCCCAGCATTTT.

In its sample, this clonotype was seen a few times. A read error may produce the germline difference seen at one junction end. V gene TRBV7-7 combines with J gene TRBJ1-6; D is ambiguous. Germline values: CDR1 SSHAT, CDR2 FNYEAQ (reference sequence). The CDR3 covers 16 residues. CDR3 DNA: TGTGCTAGCAGCTTCCAAGGTAAGTCCTATAATTCACCCCTCCACTTT. It specifies CASSFQGKSYNSPLHF. The variable domain in full, completed from reference TRBV7-7 and TRBJ1-6, reads GAGVSQSPRYKVTKRGQDVTLRCDPISSHATLYWYQQALGQGPEFLTYFNYEAQPDKSGLPSDRFSAERPEGSISTLTIQRTEQRDSAMYRCASSFQGKSYNSPLHFGNGTRLTVT.

This clonotype was seen ten or more times. The chain couples TRBV12-3 or TRBV12-4 to TRBJ2-2; D may be TRBD2 (6 bases). Trimming pared 6 bases from V and 3 bases from J, leaving 14 bases between. The CDR3 is made up of 15 amino acids. CDR3 DNA sequence: TGTGCCAGCAGAATTCCACGCGGGGACACCGGGGAGCTGTTTTTT. Translated: CASRIPRGDTGELFF.

The chain recombines TRBV7-9 with TRBJ2-6; possibly TRBD1 for D (5 bases). Deletions cut 3 bases from V and 0 bases from J, with 12 bases between. The CDR3 runs 17 residues. Germline CDR1 is SEHNR and CDR2 is FQNEAQ (reference sequence). The CDR3 region is CASSLGRVSSGANVLTF. The CDR3 nucleotides are TGTGCCAGCAGCTTGGGCAGGGTCTCCTCTGGGGCCAACGTCCTGACTTTC.

As concerns this clonotype: A read error is possible here, since a much larger clone lies one base away. The chain links TRBV6-1 to TRBJ2-1; 8 bases line up with TRBD2. CDR1 and CDR2 (germline): MNHNS, SASEGT. The CDR3 extends over 16 amino acids. The CDR3 DNA reads as TGTGCCAGCAGGGAAGCGAGCGGGAGCGCCTACAATGAGCAGTTCTTC. As protein: CASREASGSAYNEQFF.

This chain uses TRBV7-9 with TRBJ1-5, with a weak D call TRBD1 (5 bases). Germline CDR1 and CDR2: SEHNR and FQNEAQ (reference sequence). The CDR3 has 17 residues. The V end was cut by 5 bases, the J end by 3 bases, with 20 bases between. CDR3 DNA: TGTGCCAGCAGCGAGGGACTAGCGGGCTTGTACAATCAGCCCCAGCATTTT. Its translation is CASSEGLAGLYNQPQHF.

There are many counts of this clonotype. The CDR3, as DNA: TGTGCCAGCTCACTTCAGGGGTCTGGAAACACCATATATTTT. Translation: CASSLQGSGNTIYF. The chain links TRBV18 to TRBJ1-3; D perhaps matches TRBD1 (6 bases). The germline gives CDR1 KGHSH, CDR2 LQKENI. The CDR3 loop spans 14 amino acids. V was pared by 4 bases and J by 1 base, with 8 bases between.

V is TRBV11-1 and J is TRBJ2-3; 7 bases line up with TRBD2. The CDR3 is made up of 15 amino acids. J lost 2 bases, V lost 6 bases, and 8 bases had no gene match. The V gene's germline CDR1 is SGHAT and CDR2 FQDESV (reference sequence). CDR3 DNA sequence: TGTGCCAGCAGTCTCGGACTAGTGAACACAGATACGCAGTATTTT. Its translation is CASSLGLVNTDTQYF.

This clonotype occurred a few times. The V and J genes are TRBV6-6 and TRBJ1-1, with TRBD1 matching 7 bases. With 6 bases clipped from V and 3 bases from J, the junction kept 7 bases outside the gene matches. Germline V CDR1 and CDR2: MNHNY, SVGAGI (reference sequence). This CDR3 is built from 14 residues. In nucleotides, the CDR3 is TGTGCCAGCAGGACCACAGGGGCGGACACTGAAGCTTTCTTT. It yields the protein CASRTTGADTEAFF.

On this clonotype itself: The junction departs from germline at one end; a sequencing error may be responsible. The chain combines TRBV2 with TRBJ2-2; 8 positions match TRBD1. Germline CDR1 and CDR2: SNHLY and FYNNEI. The CDR3 is 17 residues long. The CDR3 nucleotides read TGTGCCACCAGTGATTTTTCGTGGACAGGGCGCACCGGGGAGCTGTTTTTT. This gives the protein CATSDFSWTGRTGELFF.

The chain recombines TRBV9 with TRBJ2-1; TRBD2 matches at 8 bases. Germline V CDR1 and CDR2: SGDLS, YYNGEE. The CDR3 is made up of 16 amino acids. V lost 0 bases to trimming and J lost 0 bases; unmatched junction nucleotides: 2. The CDR3, as DNA: TGTGCCAGCAGCGTAGACAGCGGGAGCTCCTACAATGAGCAGTTCTTC. Residues: CASSVDSGSSYNEQFF.

Worth noting for this clonotype: Sequence at one end of the junction differs from germline and may be a read error. The chain links TRBV5-1 to TRBJ2-2; tentative D call: TRBD2 (5 bases). Germline lookup yields CDR1 SGHRS and CDR2 YFSETQ. The CDR3 is 15 residues long. CDR3: CASSPGSFDTGKLFF. In DNA form, the CDR3 reads TGCGCCAGCAGCCCCGGGTCCTTTGACACCGGGAAGCTGTTTTTT.

CDR3 DNA sequence: TGCGCCAGCAGCCCTAGCGGGAGGACTAGTACAGATACGCAGTATTTT. Amino acid sequence: CASSPSGRTSTDTQYF. The rearrangement links TRBV5-1 to TRBJ2-3, with 11 nucleotides matching TRBD2. Germline V gives CDR1 SGHRS, CDR2 YFSETQ. The junction had 7 bases not matched to a gene; V was cut back by 4 bases and J by 3 bases. This CDR3 comprises 16 residues.

Of note for this clonotype: A clone one base away is much larger, so this may be a read error. The chain links TRBV20-1 to TRBJ2-3; D may be TRBD1 (5 bases). The CDR3 is made up of 12 amino acids. Germline CDR1 is DFQATT and CDR2 is SNEGSKA (reference sequence). The CDR3 DNA is TGCAGTGTTGGATCCCCCACAGGTACGCAGTATTTT. Amino acid sequence: CSVGSPTGTQYF.

Notes on this clonotype: Given a much more abundant clone one base away, this may be a read error. The CDR3 sequence is CASNPRDRSNQPRHF. DNA for the CDR3: TGTGCCAGTAACCCCAGGGACCGTAGCAATCAGCCCCGGCATTTT. This chain uses TRBV19 with TRBJ1-5, with TRBD1 as a possible D gene (5 bases). This CDR3 has 15 amino acids. Germline CDR1 LNHDA, CDR2 SQIVND (reference sequence).

This clonotype was observed a few times. A much larger clone lies one base from this, so it may be a read error. The rearrangement joins TRBV6-2 or TRBV6-3 to TRBJ1-4; D is possibly TRBD1 (6 bases). The V end lost 7 bases, the J end lost 7 bases, and 16 bases lay between the germline ends. Per germline, CDR1 MNHEY and CDR2 SVGEGT. The CDR3 covers 14 residues. The CDR3 sequence: CASTPATGLEKLFF. CDR3 nucleotides: TGTGCCAGCACCCCCGCGACAGGACTTGAAAAACTGTTTTTT.

This chain connects TRBV19 to TRBJ2-7; D is ambiguous. With 5 bases removed from V and 2 bases from J, the gap between germline ends came to 13 bases. CDR1 LNHDA and CDR2 SQIVND come from the germline V gene (reference sequence). This CDR3 contains 14 residues. CDR3 amino acids: CASSVSGRTYEQYF. CDR3 nucleotides: TGTGCCAGTAGTGTATCGGGCAGAACCTACGAGCAGTACTTC. The full variable domain, with the rest looked up from reference TRBV19 and TRBJ2-7, is DGGITQSPKYLFRKEGQNVTLSCEQNLNHDAMYWYRQDPGQGLRLIYYSQIVNDFQKGDIAEGYSVSREKKESFPLTVTSAQKNPTAFYLCASSVSGRTYEQYFGPGTRLTVT.

This clonotype was counted ten times or more. The V call is TRBV2, the J call TRBJ1-1; D is unclear. CDR1 is SNHLY and CDR2 is FYNNEI in the germline V gene. The length of the CDR3 is 12 residues. V was shortened by 2 bases and J by 10 bases, with 11 bases between the two germline ends. The CDR3 here is CASSEMLRGAFF. The CDR3 nucleotides read TGTGCCAGCAGTGAAATGTTGCGAGGAGCTTTCTTT.

In its sample, this clonotype ranks as medium-sized. The chain uses TRBV4-2 and TRBJ1-2; D is possibly TRBD1 (5 bases). CDR1 is LGHNA and CDR2 is YNFKEQ in the germline V gene. Trimming stripped 3 bases from V and 3 bases from J, with 8 bases between. The CDR3 extends over 13 amino acids. CDR3 coding DNA: TGTGCCAGCAGCCAGGGGGACCACTATGGCTACACCTTC. This codes for CASSQGDHYGYTF.

Note on this clonotype: A much larger clone sits a single nucleotide away, making a read error possible. This chain uses TRBV5-1 with TRBJ1-1; 7 bases match TRBD1. Germline V gene data show CDR1 as SGHRS and CDR2 as YFSETQ. CDR3 size: 13 residues. DNA for the CDR3: TGCGCCAGCAGCTCGGGACAGAGCGCTGACGCTTTCTTT. Translated: CASSSGQSADAFF. Variable domain in full (rest from reference TRBV5-1 and TRBJ1-1): KAGVTQTPRYLIKTRGQQVTLSCSPISGHRSVSWYQQTPGQGLQFLFEYFSETQRNKGNFPGRFSGRQFSNSRSEMNVSTLELGDSALYLCASSSGQSADAFFGQGTRLTVV.

The chain couples TRBV29-1 to TRBJ2-1; D remains unclear. The CDR3 is 13 residues long. Trimming stripped 5 bases from V and 3 bases from J, with 11 bases between. The germline gives CDR1 SQVTM, CDR2 ANQGSEA. CDR3 sequence (DNA): TGCAGCGTTCAGTGGGTGGACTACAATGAGCAGTTCTTC. It specifies CSVQWVDYNEQFF.